Listed below are T cell receptor beta chains from one sample, sequenced in a study of blood T cells in healthy people across ages. TCRdb called the 5' RACE reads again in MiXCR, with one record for every CDR3 protein. The profile shows about 730,000 distinct CDR3 sequences, 35% to 45% of them singletons. Sequenced: blood. All receptors come from an older woman in good health. The CDR3 runs from the conserved cysteine through the conserved F or W. Each record gives: J gene, V gene, CDR3 length, D gene, clone size, CDR3 protein. D genes are given only for firm matches. Clone size appears in some rows only: once, few, many, or a class for an expanded clone.

j_call: TRBJ2-1; v_call: TRBV2; cdr3_length: 13; d_call: NA; clone_size: NA; cdr3_aa: CANSGETGYEQFF
j_call: TRBJ2-7; v_call: TRBV5-6; cdr3_length: 14; d_call: NA; clone_size: NA; cdr3_aa: CASSFGTSLYEQYF
j_call: TRBJ2-5; v_call: TRBV28; cdr3_length: 17; d_call: TRBD2; clone_size: many; cdr3_aa: CASSIAGGDFSQETQYF
j_call: TRBJ2-3; v_call: TRBV9; cdr3_length: 12; d_call: NA; clone_size: NA; cdr3_aa: CASSRSPDTQYF
j_call: TRBJ2-2; v_call: TRBV7-2; cdr3_length: 15; d_call: TRBD2; clone_size: NA; cdr3_aa: CASRIAGGSTGELFF
j_call: TRBJ1-1; v_call: TRBV27; cdr3_length: 13; d_call: TRBD1; clone_size: few; cdr3_aa: CASSGQGRTEAFF
j_call: TRBJ2-7; v_call: TRBV5-1; cdr3_length: 15; d_call: TRBD2; clone_size: NA; cdr3_aa: CASSLVAGGDYEQYF
j_call: TRBJ2-1; v_call: TRBV15; cdr3_length: 16; d_call: TRBD2; clone_size: NA; cdr3_aa: CATSSGSGSSYNEQFF
j_call: TRBJ1-1; v_call: TRBV12-3/TRBV12-4; cdr3_length: 13; d_call: NA; clone_size: NA; cdr3_aa: CASSPPARLAAFF
j_call: TRBJ2-7; v_call: TRBV30; cdr3_length: 13; d_call: NA; clone_size: NA; cdr3_aa: CAWSPDSTYEQYF
j_call: TRBJ2-1; v_call: TRBV20-1; cdr3_length: 14; d_call: NA; clone_size: NA; cdr3_aa: CSAKTGFAMDEQFF
j_call: TRBJ1-2; v_call: TRBV12-3/TRBV12-4; cdr3_length: 13; d_call: NA; clone_size: once; cdr3_aa: CASSVFGQEGYTF
j_call: TRBJ2-3; v_call: TRBV6-1; cdr3_length: 14; d_call: NA; clone_size: NA; cdr3_aa: CASSGGLRTDTQYF
j_call: TRBJ1-5; v_call: TRBV18; cdr3_length: 15; d_call: TRBD1; clone_size: NA; cdr3_aa: CASSPSGTANQPQHF
j_call: TRBJ2-1; v_call: TRBV3-1; cdr3_length: 17; d_call: NA; clone_size: few; cdr3_aa: CASSQETTGTVYNEQFF
j_call: TRBJ1-1; v_call: TRBV6-6; cdr3_length: 14; d_call: TRBD1; clone_size: NA; cdr3_aa: CASRTGRGLVEAFF
j_call: TRBJ2-1; v_call: TRBV18; cdr3_length: 12; d_call: TRBD1; clone_size: few; cdr3_aa: CASSDRVNEQFF
j_call: TRBJ2-5; v_call: TRBV5-1; cdr3_length: 16; d_call: TRBD2; clone_size: NA; cdr3_aa: CASSQGLAGPQETQYF
j_call: TRBJ1-2; v_call: TRBV2; cdr3_length: 14; d_call: NA; clone_size: NA; cdr3_aa: CASGGVGRGHGYTF
j_call: TRBJ2-1; v_call: TRBV29-1; cdr3_length: 17; d_call: TRBD1; clone_size: many; cdr3_aa: CSVGRDRDPFSYNEQFF
j_call: TRBJ2-7; v_call: TRBV20-1; cdr3_length: 12; d_call: TRBD1; clone_size: NA; cdr3_aa: CSAIDRAYEQYF
j_call: TRBJ2-3; v_call: TRBV20-1; cdr3_length: 18; d_call: NA; clone_size: NA; cdr3_aa: CSARDVGPGTGVTDTQYF
j_call: TRBJ1-1; v_call: TRBV7-9; cdr3_length: 18; d_call: TRBD1; clone_size: NA; cdr3_aa: CASSLGGGTGHMNTEAFF
j_call: TRBJ2-3; v_call: TRBV7-2; cdr3_length: 16; d_call: TRBD2; clone_size: NA; cdr3_aa: CASSLVGSGRTDTQYF
j_call: TRBJ1-5; v_call: TRBV6-1; cdr3_length: 14; d_call: TRBD1; clone_size: once; cdr3_aa: CASNRDRRTQPQHF
j_call: TRBJ2-7; v_call: TRBV20-1; cdr3_length: 15; d_call: NA; clone_size: NA; cdr3_aa: CSASRVGFTGYEQYF
j_call: TRBJ2-7; v_call: TRBV7-2; cdr3_length: 17; d_call: TRBD2; clone_size: NA; cdr3_aa: CASSSYFSGLAGDEQYF
j_call: TRBJ2-1; v_call: TRBV7-2; cdr3_length: 12; d_call: NA; clone_size: NA; cdr3_aa: CASSLILGRTFF
j_call: TRBJ2-5; v_call: TRBV3-1; cdr3_length: 15; d_call: TRBD2; clone_size: NA; cdr3_aa: CASSQAGGLQETQYF
j_call: TRBJ2-1; v_call: TRBV20-1; cdr3_length: 14; d_call: TRBD2; clone_size: NA; cdr3_aa: CSATGLAGAGEQFF
j_call: TRBJ2-1; v_call: TRBV12-3/TRBV12-4; cdr3_length: 12; d_call: NA; clone_size: few; cdr3_aa: CASSTRYSEQFF
j_call: TRBJ2-7; v_call: TRBV7-4; cdr3_length: 16; d_call: NA; clone_size: NA; cdr3_aa: CASSSSYERSSYEQYF
j_call: NA; v_call: TRBV20-1; cdr3_length: 11; d_call: NA; clone_size: NA; cdr3_aa: CSALDYYEQYF
j_call: TRBJ1-5; v_call: TRBV20-1; cdr3_length: 12; d_call: NA; clone_size: NA; cdr3_aa: CSARPSNQPQHF
j_call: TRBJ1-1; v_call: TRBV3-1; cdr3_length: 14; d_call: NA; clone_size: few; cdr3_aa: CASSQPGEVTEAFF
j_call: TRBJ2-2; v_call: TRBV5-1; cdr3_length: 17; d_call: NA; clone_size: NA; cdr3_aa: CASSLASSARTTGELFF
j_call: TRBJ2-1; v_call: TRBV7-3; cdr3_length: 14; d_call: NA; clone_size: many; cdr3_aa: CASSLGMGDNEQFF
j_call: TRBJ2-3; v_call: TRBV6-5; cdr3_length: 13; d_call: NA; clone_size: NA; cdr3_aa: CASSYSTGDTQYF
j_call: NA; v_call: TRBV3-1; cdr3_length: 16; d_call: NA; clone_size: NA; cdr3_aa: CASSQDRTDRQETQYF
j_call: TRBJ2-1; v_call: TRBV2; cdr3_length: 15; d_call: TRBD2; clone_size: few; cdr3_aa: CASSRSGSGYNEQFF
j_call: TRBJ1-2; v_call: TRBV29-1; cdr3_length: 13; d_call: NA; clone_size: few; cdr3_aa: CSVLASLGYGYTF
j_call: TRBJ2-3; v_call: TRBV20-1; cdr3_length: 17; d_call: TRBD2; clone_size: NA; cdr3_aa: CSARGRAGTGNTDTQYF
j_call: NA; v_call: TRBV30; cdr3_length: 13; d_call: NA; clone_size: NA; cdr3_aa: CAWRVTGVGTQYF
j_call: TRBJ2-7; v_call: TRBV6-5; cdr3_length: 13; d_call: NA; clone_size: NA; cdr3_aa: CASSSTPSGEQYF
j_call: TRBJ2-7; v_call: TRBV20-1; cdr3_length: 15; d_call: TRBD1; clone_size: NA; cdr3_aa: CSARDRDRGNGEQYF
j_call: TRBJ2-3; v_call: TRBV6-6; cdr3_length: 17; d_call: NA; clone_size: NA; cdr3_aa: CASSSTRPKRSVDTQYF
j_call: TRBJ1-2; v_call: TRBV2; cdr3_length: 13; d_call: NA; clone_size: few; cdr3_aa: CASFREGAGGYTF
j_call: TRBJ2-5; v_call: TRBV29-1; cdr3_length: 13; d_call: TRBD1; clone_size: NA; cdr3_aa: CSVEGDREYWQYF
j_call: TRBJ2-3; v_call: TRBV6-5; cdr3_length: 14; d_call: NA; clone_size: NA; cdr3_aa: CASSYGSSTDTQYF
j_call: TRBJ2-1; v_call: TRBV3-1; cdr3_length: 15; d_call: TRBD1; clone_size: NA; cdr3_aa: CASSFRQGAGNEQFF
j_call: TRBJ1-5; v_call: TRBV12-3/TRBV12-4; cdr3_length: 17; d_call: TRBD1; clone_size: NA; cdr3_aa: CASSWGQGAKMDQPQHF